This T cell receptor beta chain was observed in a study of blood T cell repertoires in COVID-19. As for the study in general: Nucleic acid was either cDNA or gDNA, and it came from T cells, B-cell-depleted T cells, or PBMCs.

Original analysis: Reference gene primers were amplified, and this amplification served to estimate nucleated cell counts. Clones were sequenced by immunoSEQ multiplex PCR, and TCRdb holds only the in-frame ones, with some missing. V and J calls and clone size are as listed in that table; D and trimming were resolved from the DNA. This table holds 130,000 to 150,000 clones, roughly 84% found once. Trimming removed 5 bases at V and 7 bases at J, with 17 bases between. CDR1 and CDR2 from the germline V gene are SEHNR and FQNEAQ (reference sequence). The CDR3 is made up of 15 amino acids. The rearrangement uses TRBV7-9 and TRBJ2-2; perhaps TRBD1 as D (6 bases). The sequence derives from a human donor in a cohort sampled during active COVID-19. Material: peripheral blood. Here the CDR3 reads CASSPTGYRGGELFF. Written as DNA, the CDR3 is TGTGCCAGCAGCCCGACAGGATATCGTGGCGGGGAGCTGTTTTTT.